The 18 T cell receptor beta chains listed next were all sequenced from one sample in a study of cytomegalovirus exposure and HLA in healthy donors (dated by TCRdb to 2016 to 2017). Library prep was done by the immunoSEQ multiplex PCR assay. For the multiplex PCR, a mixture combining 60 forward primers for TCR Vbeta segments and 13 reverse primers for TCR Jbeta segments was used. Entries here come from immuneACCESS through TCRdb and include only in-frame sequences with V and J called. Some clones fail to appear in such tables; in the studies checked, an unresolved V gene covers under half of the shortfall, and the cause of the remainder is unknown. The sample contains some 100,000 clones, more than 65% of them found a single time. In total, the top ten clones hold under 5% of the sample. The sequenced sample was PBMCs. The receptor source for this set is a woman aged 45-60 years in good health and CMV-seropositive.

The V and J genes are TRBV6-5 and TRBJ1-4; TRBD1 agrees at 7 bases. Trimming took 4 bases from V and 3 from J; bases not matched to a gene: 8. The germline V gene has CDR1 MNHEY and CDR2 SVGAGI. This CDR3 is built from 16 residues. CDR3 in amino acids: CASSSEGAWANEKLFF. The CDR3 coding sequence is TGTGCCAGCAGTTCTGAGGGGGCCTGGGCTAATGAAAAACTGTTTTTT.

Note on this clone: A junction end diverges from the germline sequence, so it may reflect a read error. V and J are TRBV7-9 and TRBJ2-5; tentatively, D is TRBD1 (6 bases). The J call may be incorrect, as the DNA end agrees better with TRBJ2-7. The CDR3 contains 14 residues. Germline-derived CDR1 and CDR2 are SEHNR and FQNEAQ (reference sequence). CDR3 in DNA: TGTTCCAGCAGCTTAGACCAGACAGGCTACGAGCAGTACTTC. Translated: CSSSLDQTGYEQYF.

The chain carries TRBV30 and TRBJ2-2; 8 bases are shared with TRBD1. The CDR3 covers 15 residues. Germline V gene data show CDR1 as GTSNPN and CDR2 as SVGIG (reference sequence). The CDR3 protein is CASSGGELDTGELFF. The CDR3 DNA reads TGTGCGTCTTCAGGGGGCGAGTTGGACACCGGGGAGCTGTTTTTT.

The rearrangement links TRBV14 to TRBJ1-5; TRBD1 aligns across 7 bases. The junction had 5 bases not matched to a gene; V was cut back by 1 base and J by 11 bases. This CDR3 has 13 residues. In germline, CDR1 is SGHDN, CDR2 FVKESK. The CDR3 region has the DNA TGTGCCAGCAGCCAAGGACTTGGACAGGCCCAGCATTTT. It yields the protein CASSQGLGQAQHF. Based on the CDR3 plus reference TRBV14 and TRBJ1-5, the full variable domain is EAGVTQFPSHSVIEKGQTVTLRCDPISGHDNLYWYRRVMGKEIKFLLHFVKESKQDESGMPNNRFLAERTGGTYSTLKVQPAELEDSGVYFCASSQGLGQAQHFGDGTRLSIL.

The CDR3 region has the DNA TGCGCCAGCAGCGCGGGCAGGGGAACCTACGAGCAGTACTTC. This translates into CASSAGRGTYEQYF. The rearrangement uses TRBV5-1 and TRBJ2-7, with D possibly TRBD1 on 6 matching bases. V was clipped by 4 bases and J by 2 bases, with 13 bases between them. In germline, CDR1 is SGHRS, CDR2 YFSETQ. The CDR3 contains 14 residues.

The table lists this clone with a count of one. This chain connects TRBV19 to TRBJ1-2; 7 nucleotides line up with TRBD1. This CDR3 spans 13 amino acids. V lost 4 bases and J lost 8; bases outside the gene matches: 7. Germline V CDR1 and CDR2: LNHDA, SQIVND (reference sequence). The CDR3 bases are TGTGCCAGTAGTACAGGGACAGCTGGCGGCTACACCTTC. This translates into CASSTGTAGGYTF. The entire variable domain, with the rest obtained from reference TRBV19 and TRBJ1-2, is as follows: DGGITQSPKYLFRKEGQNVTLSCEQNLNHDAMYWYRQDPGQGLRLIYYSQIVNDFQKGDIAEGYSVSREKKESFPLTVTSAQKNPTAFYLCASSTGTAGGYTFGSGTRLTVV.

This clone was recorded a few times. In nucleotides, the CDR3 is TGTGCCAGCAGCCTATTGGGCCTCAAGACAGGGAGCAATCAGCCCCAGCATTTT. Residues: CASSLLGLKTGSNQPQHF. The genes are TRBV28 and TRBJ1-5; TRBD1 matches 7 bases. The CDR3 length is 18 residues. Trimming at V came to 6 bases and at J to 1 base, leaving 15 bases not matched to a gene. Germline V lookup: CDR1 MDHEN, CDR2 SYDVKM.

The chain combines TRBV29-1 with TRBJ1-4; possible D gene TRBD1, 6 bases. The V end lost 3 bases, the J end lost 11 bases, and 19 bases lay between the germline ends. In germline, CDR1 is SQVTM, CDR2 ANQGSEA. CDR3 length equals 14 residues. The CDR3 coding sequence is TGCAGCGTTGAGGACAGCTCCTCGCCGGGCAAACTGTTTTTT. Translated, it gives CSVEDSSSPGKLFF.

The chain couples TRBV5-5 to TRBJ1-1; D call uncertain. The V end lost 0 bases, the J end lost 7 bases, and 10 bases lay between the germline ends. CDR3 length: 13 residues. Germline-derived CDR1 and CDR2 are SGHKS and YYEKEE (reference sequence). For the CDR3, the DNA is TGTGCCAGCAGCTTGGTTGGCGGTGGTGAAGCTTTCTTT. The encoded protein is CASSLVGGGEAFF.

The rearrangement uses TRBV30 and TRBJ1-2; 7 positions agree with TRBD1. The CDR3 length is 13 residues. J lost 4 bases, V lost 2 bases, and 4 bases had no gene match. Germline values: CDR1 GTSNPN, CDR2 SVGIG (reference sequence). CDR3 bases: TGTGCCTGGAGTTTGACAGGGCCCTATGGCTACACCTTC. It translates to CAWSLTGPYGYTF.

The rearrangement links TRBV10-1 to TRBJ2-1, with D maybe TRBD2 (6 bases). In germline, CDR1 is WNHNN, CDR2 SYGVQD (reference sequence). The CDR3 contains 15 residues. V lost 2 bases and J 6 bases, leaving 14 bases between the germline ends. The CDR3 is CASSEASVIGNEQFF. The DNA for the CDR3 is TGCGCCAGCAGTGAGGCTAGCGTTATAGGCAATGAGCAGTTCTTC.

The CDR3 here is CASQGANTEAFF. In nucleotides, the CDR3 is TGTGCCAGCCAGGGGGCGAACACTGAAGCTTTCTTT. This sequence joins TRBV2 and TRBJ1-1, with 8 nucleotides matching TRBD1. The CDR3 is made up of 12 amino acids. The V segment lost 8 bases and the J segment 1 base; nucleotides outside the gene matches: 0. Germline V CDR1 and CDR2: SNHLY, FYNNEI.

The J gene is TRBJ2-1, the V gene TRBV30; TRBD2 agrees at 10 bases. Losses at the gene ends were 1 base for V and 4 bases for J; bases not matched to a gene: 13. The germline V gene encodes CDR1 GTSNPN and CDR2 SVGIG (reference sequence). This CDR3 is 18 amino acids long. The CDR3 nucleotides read TGTGCCTGGAGTGAAGTAAAACCTCTAGCGGGGGTATACAATGAGCAGTTCTTC. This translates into CAWSEVKPLAGVYNEQFF.

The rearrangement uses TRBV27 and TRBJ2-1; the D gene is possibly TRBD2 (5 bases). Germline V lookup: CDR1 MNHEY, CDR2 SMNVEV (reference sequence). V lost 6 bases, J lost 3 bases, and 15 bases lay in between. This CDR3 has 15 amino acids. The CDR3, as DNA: TGTGCCAGCAGCGAGCCCGGGGTGGGCTACAATGAGCAGTTCTTC. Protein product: CASSEPGVGYNEQFF.

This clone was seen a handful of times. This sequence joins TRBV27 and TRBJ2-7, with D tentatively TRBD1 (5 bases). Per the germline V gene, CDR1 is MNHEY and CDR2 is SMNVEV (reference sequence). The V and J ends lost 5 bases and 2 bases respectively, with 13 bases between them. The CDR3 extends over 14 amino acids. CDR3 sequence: CASSPQGHPYEQYF. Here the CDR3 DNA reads TGTGCCAGCAGTCCCCAGGGCCACCCCTACGAGCAGTACTTC.

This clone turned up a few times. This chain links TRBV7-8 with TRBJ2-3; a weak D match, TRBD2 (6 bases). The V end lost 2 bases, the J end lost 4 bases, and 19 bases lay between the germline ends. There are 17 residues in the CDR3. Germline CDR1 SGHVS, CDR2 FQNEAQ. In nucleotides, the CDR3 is TGTGCCAGCAGCTTATACGGAATAGCGGTAGAAGCAGATACGCAGTATTTT. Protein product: CASSLYGIAVEADTQYF.

The CDR3 here is CASSFAPGRGMNTEAFF. Written as DNA, the CDR3 is TGTGCCAGCAGTTTCGCCCCGGGCCGGGGGATGAACACTGAAGCTTTCTTT. The chain recombines TRBV27 with TRBJ1-1; D is possibly TRBD1 (5 bases). Between the trimmed V and J ends, which lost 3 bases and 0 bases, there was a span of 17 bases. Germline lookup yields CDR1 MNHEY and CDR2 SMNVEV (reference sequence). This CDR3 region has 17 residues.

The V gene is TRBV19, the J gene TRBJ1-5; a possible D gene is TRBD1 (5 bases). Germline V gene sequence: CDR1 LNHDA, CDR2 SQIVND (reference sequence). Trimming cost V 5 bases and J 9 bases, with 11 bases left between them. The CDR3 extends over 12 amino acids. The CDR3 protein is CASSLGGWPQHF. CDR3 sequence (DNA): TGTGCCAGTAGTTTGGGGGGATGGCCCCAGCATTTT.